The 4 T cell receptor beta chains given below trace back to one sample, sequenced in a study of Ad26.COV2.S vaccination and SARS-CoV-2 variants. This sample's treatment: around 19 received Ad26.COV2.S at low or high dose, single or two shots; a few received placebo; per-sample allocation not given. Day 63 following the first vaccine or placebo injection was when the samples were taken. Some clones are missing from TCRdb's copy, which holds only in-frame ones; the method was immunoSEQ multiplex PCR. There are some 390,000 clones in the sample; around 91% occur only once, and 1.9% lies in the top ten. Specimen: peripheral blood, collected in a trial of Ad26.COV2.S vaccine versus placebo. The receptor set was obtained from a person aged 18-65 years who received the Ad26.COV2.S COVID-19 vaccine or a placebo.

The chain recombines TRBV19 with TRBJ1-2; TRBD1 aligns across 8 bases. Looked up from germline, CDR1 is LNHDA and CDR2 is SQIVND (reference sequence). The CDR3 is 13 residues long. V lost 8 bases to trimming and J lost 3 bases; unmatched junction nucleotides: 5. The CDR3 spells CASGQGVDYGYTF. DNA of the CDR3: TGTGCCAGTGGACAGGGAGTAGACTATGGCTACACCTTC.

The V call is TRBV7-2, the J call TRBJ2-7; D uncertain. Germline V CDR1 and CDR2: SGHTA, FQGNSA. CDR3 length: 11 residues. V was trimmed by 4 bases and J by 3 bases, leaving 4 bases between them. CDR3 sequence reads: CASSSNYEQYF. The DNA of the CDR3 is TGTGCCAGCAGCTCGAACTACGAGCAGTACTTC.

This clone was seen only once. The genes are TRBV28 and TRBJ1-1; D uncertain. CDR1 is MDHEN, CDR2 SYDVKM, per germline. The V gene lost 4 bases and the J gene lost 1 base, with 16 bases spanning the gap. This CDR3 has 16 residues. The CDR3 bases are TGTGCCAGCAGTTCCCGGGGAGGCACAGCGAACACTGAAGCTTTCTTT. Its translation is CASSSRGGTANTEAFF.

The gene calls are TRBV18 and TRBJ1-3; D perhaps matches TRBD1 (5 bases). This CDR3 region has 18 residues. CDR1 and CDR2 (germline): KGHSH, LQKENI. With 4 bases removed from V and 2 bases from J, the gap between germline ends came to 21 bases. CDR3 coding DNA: TGTGCCAGCTCACAATACCCTGGGCACGGGGGGACTGGAAACACCATATATTTT. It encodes CASSQYPGHGGTGNTIYF. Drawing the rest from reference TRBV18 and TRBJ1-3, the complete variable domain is NAGVMQNPRHLVRRRGQEARLRCSPMKGHSHVYWYRQLPEEGLKFMVYLQKENIIDESGMPKERFSAEFPKEGPSILRIQQVVRGDSAAYFCASSQYPGHGGTGNTIYFGEGSWLTVV.